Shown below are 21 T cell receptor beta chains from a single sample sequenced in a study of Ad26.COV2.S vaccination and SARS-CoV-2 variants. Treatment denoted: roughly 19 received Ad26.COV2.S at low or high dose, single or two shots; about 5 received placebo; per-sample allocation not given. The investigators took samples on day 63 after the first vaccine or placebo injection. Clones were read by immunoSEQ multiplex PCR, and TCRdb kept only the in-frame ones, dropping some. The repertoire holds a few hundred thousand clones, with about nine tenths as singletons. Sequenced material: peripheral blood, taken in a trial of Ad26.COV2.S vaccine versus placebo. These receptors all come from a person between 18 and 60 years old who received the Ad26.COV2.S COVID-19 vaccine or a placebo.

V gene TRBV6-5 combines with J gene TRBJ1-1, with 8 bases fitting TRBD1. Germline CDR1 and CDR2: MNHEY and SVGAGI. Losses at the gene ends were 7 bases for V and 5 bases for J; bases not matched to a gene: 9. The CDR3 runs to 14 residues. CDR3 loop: CASTPHRGRTEAFF. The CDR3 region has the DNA TGTGCCAGCACCCCGCACAGGGGGAGGACTGAAGCTTTCTTT.

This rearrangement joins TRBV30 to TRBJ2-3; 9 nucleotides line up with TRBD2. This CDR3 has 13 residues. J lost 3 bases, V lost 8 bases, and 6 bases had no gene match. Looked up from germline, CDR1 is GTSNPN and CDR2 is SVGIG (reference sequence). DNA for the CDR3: TGTGCCGGACCGGGACTAGCAACAGATACGCAGTATTTT. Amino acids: CAGPGLATDTQYF.

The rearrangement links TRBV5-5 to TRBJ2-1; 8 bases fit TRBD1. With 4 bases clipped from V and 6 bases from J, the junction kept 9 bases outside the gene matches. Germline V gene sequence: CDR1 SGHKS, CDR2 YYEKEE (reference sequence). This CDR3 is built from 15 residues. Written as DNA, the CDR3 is TGTGCCAGCAGCGGTGGCCCGACAGGGGTCAATGAGCAGTTCTTC. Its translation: CASSGGPTGVNEQFF. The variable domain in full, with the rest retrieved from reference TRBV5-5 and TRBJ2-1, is DAGVTQSPTHLIKTRGQQVTLRCSPISGHKSVSWYQQVLGQGPQFIFQYYEKEERGRGNFPDRFSARQFPNYSSELNVNALLLGDSALYLCASSGGPTGVNEQFFGPGTRLTVL.

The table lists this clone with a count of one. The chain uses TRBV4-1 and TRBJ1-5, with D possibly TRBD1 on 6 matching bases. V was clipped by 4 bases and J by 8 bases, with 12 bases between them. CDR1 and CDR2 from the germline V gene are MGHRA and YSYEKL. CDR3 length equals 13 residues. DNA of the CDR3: TGCGCCAGCAGCCTCCTCAGGGGAGAGCCCCAGCATTTT. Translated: CASSLLRGEPQHF.

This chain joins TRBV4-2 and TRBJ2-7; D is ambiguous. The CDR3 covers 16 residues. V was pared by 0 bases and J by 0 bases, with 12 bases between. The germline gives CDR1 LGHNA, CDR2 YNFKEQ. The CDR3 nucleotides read TGTGCCAGCAGCCAAGAATTGCAGGTCAACTCCTACGAGCAGTACTTC. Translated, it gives CASSQELQVNSYEQYF.

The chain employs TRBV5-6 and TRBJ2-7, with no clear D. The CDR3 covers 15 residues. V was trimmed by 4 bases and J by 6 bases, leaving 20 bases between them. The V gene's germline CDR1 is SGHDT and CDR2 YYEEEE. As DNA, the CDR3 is TGTGCCAGCAGCATTCACGGACGGCTGGGAAGCGAGCAGTACTTC. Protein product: CASSIHGRLGSEQYF.

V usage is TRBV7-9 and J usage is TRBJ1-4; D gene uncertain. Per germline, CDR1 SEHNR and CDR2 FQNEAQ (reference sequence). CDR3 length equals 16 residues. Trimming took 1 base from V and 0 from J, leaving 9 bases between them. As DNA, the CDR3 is TGTGCCAGCAGCTTAGGAGATTTTGCAACTAATGAAAAACTGTTTTTT. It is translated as CASSLGDFATNEKLFF.

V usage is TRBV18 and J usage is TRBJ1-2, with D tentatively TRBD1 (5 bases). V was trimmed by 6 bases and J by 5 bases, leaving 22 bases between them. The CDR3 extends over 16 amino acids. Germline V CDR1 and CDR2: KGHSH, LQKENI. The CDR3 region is CASSAEGYVSLYGYTF. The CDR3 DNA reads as TGTGCCAGCTCCGCAGAGGGGTATGTTTCCTTGTATGGCTACACCTTC.

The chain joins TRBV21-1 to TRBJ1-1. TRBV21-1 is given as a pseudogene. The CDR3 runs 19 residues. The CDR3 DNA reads TGTGCCAGAGATCCCCAAGCGGGCCAGCCGGGGATGATGAACACTGAAGCTTTCTTT. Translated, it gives CARDPQAGQPGMMNTEAFF.

The CDR3 loop reads CASSPGSSPGDTQYF. The CDR3 DNA follows: TGTGCCAGCTCACCAGGAAGTTCGCCGGGAGATACGCAGTATTTT. This chain uses TRBV18 with TRBJ2-3; no clear D gene. V shed 2 bases and J shed 5 bases, with 14 bases lying between them. In germline, CDR1 is KGHSH, CDR2 LQKENI. The CDR3 length is 15 residues.

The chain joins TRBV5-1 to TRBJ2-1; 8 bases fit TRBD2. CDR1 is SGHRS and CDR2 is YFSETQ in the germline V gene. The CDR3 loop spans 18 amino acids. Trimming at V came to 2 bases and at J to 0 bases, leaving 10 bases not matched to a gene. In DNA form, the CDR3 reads TGCGCCAGCAGCTTCATCCGCGGGGGGAGTATCTCCTACAATGAGCAGTTCTTC. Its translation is CASSFIRGGSISYNEQFF. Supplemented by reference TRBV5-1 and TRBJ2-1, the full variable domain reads KAGVTQTPRYLIKTRGQQVTLSCSPISGHRSVSWYQQTPGQGLQFLFEYFSETQRNKGNFPGRFSGRQFSNSRSEMNVSTLELGDSALYLCASSFIRGGSISYNEQFFGPGTRLTVL.

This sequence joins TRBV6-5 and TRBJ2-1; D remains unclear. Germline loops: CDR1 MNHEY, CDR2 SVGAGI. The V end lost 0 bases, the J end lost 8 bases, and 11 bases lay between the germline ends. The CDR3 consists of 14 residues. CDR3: CASSYSIYLDEQFF. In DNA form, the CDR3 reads TGTGCCAGCAGTTACTCGATCTATCTCGATGAGCAGTTCTTC.

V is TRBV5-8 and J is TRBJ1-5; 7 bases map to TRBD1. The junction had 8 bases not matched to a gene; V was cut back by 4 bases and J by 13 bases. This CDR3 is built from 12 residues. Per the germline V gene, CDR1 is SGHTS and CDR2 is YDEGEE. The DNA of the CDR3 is TGTGCCAGCAGCCCCCATGGACAGGCGCAGCATTTT. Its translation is CASSPHGQAQHF.

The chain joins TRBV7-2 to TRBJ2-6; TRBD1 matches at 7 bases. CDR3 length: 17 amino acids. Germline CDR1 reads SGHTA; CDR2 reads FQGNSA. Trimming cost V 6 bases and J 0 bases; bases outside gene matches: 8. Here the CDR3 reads CASSAGTVNSGANVLTF. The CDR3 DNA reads TGTGCCAGCAGTGCCGGGACAGTGAACTCTGGGGCCAACGTCCTGACTTTC.

CDR3 coding DNA: TGTGCCTGGAGTCACTTTCAGGGAGAAGAGCAGTTCTTC. Protein: CAWSHFQGEEQFF. The V and J genes are TRBV30 and TRBJ2-1; D tentatively fits TRBD1 or TRBD2 (5 bases each). Germline lookup yields CDR1 GTSNPN and CDR2 SVGIG (reference sequence). The V end was cut by 2 bases, the J end by 10 bases, with 15 bases between. CDR3 size: 13 residues. Combining the CDR3 with reference TRBV30 and TRBJ2-1 gives the whole variable domain SQTIHQWPATLVQPVGSPLSLECTVEGTSNPNLYWYRQAAGRGLQLLFYSVGIGQISSEVPQNLSASRPQDRQFILSSKKLLLSDSGFYLCAWSHFQGEEQFFGPGTRLTVL.

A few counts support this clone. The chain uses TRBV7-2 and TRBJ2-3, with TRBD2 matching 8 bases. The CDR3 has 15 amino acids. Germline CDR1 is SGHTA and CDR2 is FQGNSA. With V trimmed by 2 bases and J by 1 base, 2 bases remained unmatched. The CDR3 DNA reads TGTGCCAGCAGCTTACAGACTAGCGGCACAGATACGCAGTATTTT. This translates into CASSLQTSGTDTQYF.

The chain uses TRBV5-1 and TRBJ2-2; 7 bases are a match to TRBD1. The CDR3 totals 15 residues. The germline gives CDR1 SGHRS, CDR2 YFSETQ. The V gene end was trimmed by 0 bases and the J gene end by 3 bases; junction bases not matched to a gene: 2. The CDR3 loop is CASSLGDRDTGELFF. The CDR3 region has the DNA TGCGCCAGCAGCTTGGGAGACAGGGACACCGGGGAGCTGTTTTTT.

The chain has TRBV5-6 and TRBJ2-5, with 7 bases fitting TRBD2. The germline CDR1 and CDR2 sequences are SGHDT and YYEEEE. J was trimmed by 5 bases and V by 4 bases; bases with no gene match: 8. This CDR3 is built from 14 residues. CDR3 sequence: CASSPSGGRETQYF. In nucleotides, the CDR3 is TGTGCCAGCAGCCCCTCGGGGGGTAGGGAGACCCAGTACTTC.

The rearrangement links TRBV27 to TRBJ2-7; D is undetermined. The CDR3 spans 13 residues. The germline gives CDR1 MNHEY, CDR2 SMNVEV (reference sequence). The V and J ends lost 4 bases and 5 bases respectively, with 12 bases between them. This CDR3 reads CASSSRQLNEQYF. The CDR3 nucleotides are TGTGCCAGCAGTTCCAGGCAATTAAACGAGCAGTACTTC.

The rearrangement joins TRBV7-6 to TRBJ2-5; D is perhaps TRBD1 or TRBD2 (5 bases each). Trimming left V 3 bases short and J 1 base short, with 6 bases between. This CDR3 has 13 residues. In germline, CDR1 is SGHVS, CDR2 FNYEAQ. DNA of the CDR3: TGTGCCAGCAGCTTGGGGGTCCAAGAGACCCAGTACTTC. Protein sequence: CASSLGVQETQYF.

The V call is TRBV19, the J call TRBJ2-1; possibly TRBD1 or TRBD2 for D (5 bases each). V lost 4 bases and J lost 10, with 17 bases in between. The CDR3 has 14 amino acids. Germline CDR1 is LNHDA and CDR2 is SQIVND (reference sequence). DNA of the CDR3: TGTGCCAGTAGTACCCAAGGTTGGGGGTGGGAGCAGTTCTTC. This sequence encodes CASSTQGWGWEQFF.